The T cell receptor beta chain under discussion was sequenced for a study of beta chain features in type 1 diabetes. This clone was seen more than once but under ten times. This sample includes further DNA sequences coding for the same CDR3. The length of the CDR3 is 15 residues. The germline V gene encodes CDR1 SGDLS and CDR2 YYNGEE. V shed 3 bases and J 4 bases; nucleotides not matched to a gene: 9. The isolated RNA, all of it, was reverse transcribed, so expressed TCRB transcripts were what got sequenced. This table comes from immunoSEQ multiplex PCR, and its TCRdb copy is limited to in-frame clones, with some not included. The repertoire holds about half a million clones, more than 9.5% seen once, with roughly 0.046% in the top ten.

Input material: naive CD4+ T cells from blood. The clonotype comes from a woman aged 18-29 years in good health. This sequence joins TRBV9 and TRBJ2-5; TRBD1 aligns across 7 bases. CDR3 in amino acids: CASSDDRQGRETQYF. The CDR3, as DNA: TGTGCCAGCAGCGACGATCGACAGGGTCGAGAGACCCAGTACTTC.